Sequencing of this T cell receptor (beta chain) was carried out in a study of blood T cell repertoires in COVID-19. CDR3 length: 16 residues. The V gene's germline CDR1 is SGHVS and CDR2 FQNEAQ. The germline V and J ends were trimmed by 5 bases and 4 bases, with 20 bases remaining between them. Authors' data handling: Reference gene primers were amplified, and this amplification served to estimate nucleated cell counts. The repertoire was sequenced with immunoSEQ multiplex PCR; TCRdb's copy has only in-frame clones and lacks some. The D gene and trimming were derived from the DNA, and the V and J assignments and clone size from that table. Of fewer than 150,000 clones listed, around 90% are singletons. It was during active infection that Seattle patients were enrolled and then longitudinally followed.

The sample consisted of peripheral blood. This TCR came from an older woman with COVID-19, enrolled during active disease. The rearrangement uses TRBV7-8 and TRBJ1-2; D is unresolved. CDR3 residues: CASSPGVIPSPYGYTF. CDR3 in DNA: TGTGCCAGCAGCCCAGGCGTCATCCCGAGCCCCTATGGCTACACCTTC.